This T cell receptor (beta chain) was obtained from a study of CD8 T cells in ankylosing spondylitis. Study conclusions and caveats: A TCR beta motif made of fewer than ten highly homologous variants seemed typical of ankylosing spondylitis blood.

TCRdb passed the 5' RACE reads through MiXCR, listing each CDR3 protein once. The table has 800,000 to 900,000 distinct CDR3 sequences, approximately 12% seen once; the top ten hold 0.51%. Comments on this clonotype: Antigen: not known.

The TCR originated in a male donor with ankylosing spondylitis. Sequences were obtained from blood, either unsorted or a sorted T cell fraction (not recorded which).

The CDR3: CASSYGTGYPEAFF. Written as DNA, the CDR3 is TGTGCCAGCAGTTACGGGACAGGGTACCCTGAAGCTTTCTTT. J is TRBJ1-1 and V is TRBV6-2 or TRBV6-3; 9 bases align to TRBD1. Per the germline V gene, CDR1 is MNHEY and CDR2 is SVGEGT. The CDR3 sequence is 14 residues long. With 2 bases clipped from V and 6 bases from J, the junction kept 4 bases outside the gene matches.